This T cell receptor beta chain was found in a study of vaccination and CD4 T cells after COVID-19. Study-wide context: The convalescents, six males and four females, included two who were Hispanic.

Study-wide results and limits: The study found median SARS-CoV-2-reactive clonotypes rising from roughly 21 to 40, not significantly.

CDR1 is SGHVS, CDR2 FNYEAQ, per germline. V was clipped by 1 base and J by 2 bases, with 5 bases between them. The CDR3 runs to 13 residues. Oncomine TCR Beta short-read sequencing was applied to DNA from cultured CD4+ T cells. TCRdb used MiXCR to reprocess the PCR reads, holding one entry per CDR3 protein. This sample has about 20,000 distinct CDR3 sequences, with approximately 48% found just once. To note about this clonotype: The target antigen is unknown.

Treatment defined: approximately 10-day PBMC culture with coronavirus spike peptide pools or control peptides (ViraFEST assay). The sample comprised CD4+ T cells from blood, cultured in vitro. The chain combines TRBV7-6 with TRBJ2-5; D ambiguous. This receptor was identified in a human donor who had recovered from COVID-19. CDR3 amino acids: CASSLGYQETQYF. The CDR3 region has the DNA TGTGCCAGCAGCTTAGGTTATCAAGAGACCCAGTACTTC.